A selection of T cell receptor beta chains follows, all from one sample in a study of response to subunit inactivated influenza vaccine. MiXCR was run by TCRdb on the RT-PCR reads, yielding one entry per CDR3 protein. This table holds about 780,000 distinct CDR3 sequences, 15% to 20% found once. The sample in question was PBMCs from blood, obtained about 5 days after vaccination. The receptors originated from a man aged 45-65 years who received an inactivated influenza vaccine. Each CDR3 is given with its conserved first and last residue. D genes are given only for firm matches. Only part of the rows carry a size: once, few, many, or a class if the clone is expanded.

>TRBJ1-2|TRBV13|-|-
TGTGCCAGCAGCTTACGGGCTGCAGGGTACTACACCTTC
CASSLRAAGYYTF
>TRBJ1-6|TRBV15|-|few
TGTGCCACCAGCAGAGGGGCGGAATATAATTCACCCCTCCACTTT
CATSRGAEYNSPLHF
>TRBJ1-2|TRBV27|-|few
TGTGCCAGCAGTTTAGCCGGGGGAGGGGCACGGGATTATGGCTACACCTTC
CASSLAGGGARDYGYTF
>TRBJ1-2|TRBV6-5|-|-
TGTGCCAGCAGTTACTCCGCCCGGAGGACGGGCTACACCTTC
CASSYSARRTGYTF
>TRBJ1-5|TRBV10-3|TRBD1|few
TGTGCCATCGCAGTGACAGGGGAACGGGGTCAGCCCCAGCATTTT
CAIAVTGERGQPQHF
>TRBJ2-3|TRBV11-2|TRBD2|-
TGTGCCAGCAGCCCCACCGGGGGACTAGCGGGAGGGTCCGTTACGCAGTATTTT
CASSPTGGLAGGSVTQYF
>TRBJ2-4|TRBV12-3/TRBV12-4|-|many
TGTGCCAGCACATCGTTCCGGGGCCAAGCCAAAAACATTCAGTACTTC
CASTSFRGQAKNIQYF
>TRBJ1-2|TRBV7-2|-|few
TGTGCCAGCAGCTTAGGTCCAGGGAACTATGGCTACACCTTC
CASSLGPGNYGYTF
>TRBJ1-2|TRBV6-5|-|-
TGTGCCAGCAGTTACTCGAGATTAGGAGAGGACTATGGCTACACCTTC
CASSYSRLGEDYGYTF
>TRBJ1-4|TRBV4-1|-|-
TGCGCCAGCAGCCAGATTATCGGAGAAAAACTGTTTTTT
CASSQIIGEKLFF
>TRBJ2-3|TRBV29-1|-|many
TGCAGCGTGGAGGAGCAGGGGCACACAGATACGCAGTATTTT
CSVEEQGHTDTQYF
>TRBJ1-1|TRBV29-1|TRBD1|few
TGCAGCGGGACAGGTTGGGAGAACACTGAAGCTTTCTTT
CSGTGWENTEAFF
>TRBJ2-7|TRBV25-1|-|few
TGTGCCAGCAGTGAATATTGGCACGAGCAGTACTTC
CASSEYWHEQYF
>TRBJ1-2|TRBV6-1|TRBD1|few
TGTGCCAGCAGACTACAGGGGACTAGAGGCTACACCTTC
CASRLQGTRGYTF
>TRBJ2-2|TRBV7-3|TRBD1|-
TGTGCCAGCAGCTTGACTAACCGGGACAGGGTCGCCGGGGAGCTGTTTTTT
CASSLTNRDRVAGELFF
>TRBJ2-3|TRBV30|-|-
TGTGCCTGGAGGGATTTGGGGCCAGATACGCAGTATTTT
CAWRDLGPDTQYF
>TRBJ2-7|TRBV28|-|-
TGTGCCAGCAGTTTAGGGAGACAGAGCCGGGGGTACGAGCAGTACTTC
CASSLGRQSRGYEQYF
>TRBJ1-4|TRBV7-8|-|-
TGTGCCAGCAGCTTAGATAGGATAGGCCGCGAAAAACTGTTTTTT
CASSLDRIGREKLFF
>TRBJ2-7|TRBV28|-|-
TGTGCCAGCAGCCGAGGAGGGGGCGGATACGAGCAGTACTTC
CASSRGGGGYEQYF
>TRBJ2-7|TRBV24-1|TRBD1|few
TGTGCCACCAGTGATCCGACAGGGGGAACCTACGAGCAGTACTTC
CATSDPTGGTYEQYF
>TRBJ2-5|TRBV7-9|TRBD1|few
TGTGCCAGCAGCCTAACTACAGGGGTAGAGACCCAGTACTTC
CASSLTTGVETQYF
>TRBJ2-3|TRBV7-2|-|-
TGTGCCAGCAGCTTATTCGGGGTGGGCACAGATACGCAGTATTTT
CASSLFGVGTDTQYF
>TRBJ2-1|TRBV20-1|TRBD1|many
TGCAGCGTCCGGACAGGGGCTCGGATTGAGCAGTTCTTC
CSVRTGARIEQFF
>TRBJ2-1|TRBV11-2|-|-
TGTGCCAGCTCTTCATTGGGGTACAATGAGCAGTTCTTC
CASSSLGYNEQFF
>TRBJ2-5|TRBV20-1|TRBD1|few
TGCAGTGCAGCACGGACAGGGGGCGTGGAGACCCAGTACTTC
CSAARTGGVETQYF
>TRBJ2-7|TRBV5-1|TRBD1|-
TGCGCCAGCAGCGCCCAGGGGGCGCGAGGCCTCAAAAGTCTTTACGAGCAGTACTTC
CASSAQGARGLKSLYEQYF
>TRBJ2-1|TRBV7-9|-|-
TGTGCCAGCAGCACGGGACTGACCTACAATGAGCAGTTCTTC
CASSTGLTYNEQFF
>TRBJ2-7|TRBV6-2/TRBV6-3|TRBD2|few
TGTGCCAGCAGACCGGGGGGTACCTACGAGCAGTACTTC
CASRPGGTYEQYF